Following are 13 T cell receptor beta chains from one sample sequenced in a study of shared clonotypes between healthy human individuals. Only in-frame clones appear in the TCRdb table, and some are missing; sequencing was by immunoSEQ multiplex PCR. Of approximately 2.4 million clones detected, about 94% appear once; the ten largest clones hold over 0.1%. The material sequenced was naive CD4+ T cells sorted from blood. Subset noted: CD45RA+ positively selected. These receptors were taken from a young man in good health.

This rearrangement joins TRBV30 to TRBJ2-5; D might be TRBD1 (5 bases). Between the trimmed V and J ends, which lost 0 bases and 4 bases, there was a span of 15 bases. In germline, CDR1 is GTSNPN, CDR2 SVGIG (reference sequence). The CDR3 extends over 15 amino acids. The CDR3 reads CAWSVSTGWGETQYF. The CDR3, as DNA: TGTGCCTGGAGTGTATCTACAGGTTGGGGAGAGACCCAGTACTTC. The complete variable domain, with remaining parts taken from reference TRBV30 and TRBJ2-5, reads SQTIHQWPATLVQPVGSPLSLECTVEGTSNPNLYWYRQAAGRGLQLLFYSVGIGQISSEVPQNLSASRPQDRQFILSSKKLLLSDSGFYLCAWSVSTGWGETQYFGPGTRLLVL.

As to this clone: Other DNA variants within this sample encode the same CDR3. V usage is TRBV6-6 and J usage is TRBJ1-2; D is unresolved. V shed 2 bases and J shed 6 bases, with 1 base lying between them. The CDR3 runs 10 residues. Germline loops: CDR1 MNHNY, CDR2 SVGAGI (reference sequence). CDR3 residues: CASSYNGYTF. CDR3 DNA: TGTGCCAGCAGTTACAATGGCTACACCTTC.

This rearrangement joins TRBV7-2 to TRBJ2-5, with 7 positions matching TRBD1. The CDR3 contains 16 residues. After removal of 1 base from V and 5 bases from J, the junction contained 10 bases not matched to a gene. Germline V gene sequence: CDR1 SGHTA, CDR2 FQGNSA. Here the CDR3 DNA reads TGTGCCAGCAGCTTAGGTCCCCAGGGGGTTCGGGAGACCCAGTACTTC. This codes for CASSLGPQGVRETQYF.

This chain uses TRBV7-9 with TRBJ1-2, with a weak D call TRBD1 (6 bases). Germline V gene data show CDR1 as SEHNR and CDR2 as FQNEAQ (reference sequence). Trimming pared 2 bases from V and 8 bases from J, leaving 12 bases between. The CDR3 loop spans 13 amino acids. The chain's CDR3 is CASSLTGLTGYTF. In DNA, the CDR3 is TGTGCCAGCAGCTTAACAGGGTTGACGGGCTACACCTTC.

The V call is TRBV7-9, the J call TRBJ2-3; D is perhaps TRBD1 (5 bases). The CDR3 sequence is 16 residues long. Per germline, CDR1 SEHNR and CDR2 FQNEAQ (reference sequence). V was trimmed by 1 base and J by 1 base, leaving 12 bases between them. CDR3 residues: CASSLGRQGGTDTQYF. The CDR3 DNA is TGTGCCAGCAGCTTAGGGCGGCAGGGCGGCACAGATACGCAGTATTTT.

This rearrangement joins TRBV30 to TRBJ2-5, with unresolved D. The germline V gene encodes CDR1 GTSNPN and CDR2 SVGIG (reference sequence). The CDR3 is 13 amino acids. V lost 1 base and J lost 2, with 8 bases in between. This chain's CDR3 is CAWSATLQETQYF. The CDR3, as DNA: TGTGCCTGGAGTGCGACTTTGCAAGAGACCCAGTACTTC.

The rearrangement links TRBV28 to TRBJ2-7; no definite D call. Between the trimmed V and J ends, which lost 7 bases and 9 bases, there was a span of 10 bases. CDR3 size: 10 residues. Per germline, CDR1 MDHEN and CDR2 SYDVKM. The CDR3 reads CASTDWRQYF. The DNA of the CDR3 is TGTGCCAGCACTGACTGGAGGCAGTACTTC.

This clone occurred once. DNA for the CDR3: TGTGCCAGCAGCGCCCGGGGTACCGGGGAGCTGTTTTTT. This sequence encodes CASSARGTGELFF. The chain employs TRBV7-9 and TRBJ2-2; TRBD2 might be the D (5 bases). CDR3 size: 13 residues. V dropped 5 bases and J dropped 5 bases, with 9 bases sitting between them. Germline V gives CDR1 SEHNR, CDR2 FQNEAQ (reference sequence).

V usage is TRBV28 and J usage is TRBJ1-2; D unclear. V was pared by 4 bases and J by 0 bases, with 12 bases between. This CDR3 is built from 15 residues. The V gene's germline CDR1 is MDHEN and CDR2 SYDVKM. The CDR3 is CASSSYSSANYGYTF. CDR3 coding DNA: TGTGCCAGCAGTTCCTACTCTTCAGCTAACTATGGCTACACCTTC.

The rearrangement links TRBV6-4 to TRBJ1-1, with D hard to call. Germline assignment: CDR1 MRHNA and CDR2 SNTAGT. Trimming took 8 bases from V and 6 from J, leaving 4 bases between them. There are 9 residues in the CDR3. The CDR3, as DNA: TGTGCCAGCCGGGCTGAAGCTTTCTTT. This sequence encodes CASRAEAFF.

About this clone itself: Within the sample, other DNA sequences also encode this same CDR3. V and J are TRBV10-1 and TRBJ1-5; D is ambiguous. The CDR3 runs 13 residues. V was shortened by 3 bases and J by 0 bases, with 3 bases between the two germline ends. Germline lookup yields CDR1 WNHNN and CDR2 SYGVQD (reference sequence). The CDR3 here is CASSENSNQPQHF. The CDR3 DNA reads as TGCGCCAGCAGTGAAAATAGCAATCAGCCCCAGCATTTT.

The chain carries TRBV2 and TRBJ1-6, with D hard to call. V lost 1 base, J lost 11 bases, and 6 bases lay in between. CDR3 length equals 12 residues. Germline values: CDR1 SNHLY, CDR2 FYNNEI. In nucleotides, the CDR3 is TGTGCCAGCAGTGAAGTGGTTACACCCCTCCACTTT. Translated: CASSEVVTPLHF.

The rearrangement links TRBV5-1 to TRBJ2-2, with no clear D. This CDR3 comprises 14 residues. V was trimmed by 5 bases and J by 6 bases, leaving 14 bases between them. From germline, CDR1 is SGHRS and CDR2 YFSETQ. The CDR3 DNA reads as TGCGCCAGCAGGGAAAGGGTGTCAGCCGGGGAGCTGTTTTTT. Encoded protein: CASRERVSAGELFF.